The 20 T cell receptor beta chains listed next were all sequenced from one sample in a study of OX40 agonist ivuxolimab in advanced cancers. Profiling relied on immunoSEQ multiplex PCR, and the TCRdb table lists in-frame clones only, not all of them. The sample carries under 50,000 clones, around 89% recorded once. Source: CD4+ or CD8+ T cells sorted from blood, taken in a trial of the OX40 agonist ivuxolimab. These TCRs come from an adult with an advanced solid tumor such as melanoma, head and neck, liver or kidney cancer.

The table lists this clone with a few counts. V and J are TRBV5-4 and TRBJ2-7; D tentatively reads TRBD1 or TRBD2 (6 bases each). Germline V CDR1 and CDR2: SGHNT, YYREEE (reference sequence). The CDR3 extends over 13 amino acids. V lost 3 bases, J lost 3 bases, and 10 bases lay in between. CDR3 loop: CASSYGGGYEQYF. Here the CDR3 DNA reads TGTGCCAGCAGCTACGGAGGGGGCTACGAGCAGTACTTC.

The chain is built from TRBV25-1 and TRBJ1-1; D perhaps matches TRBD1 (6 bases). The CDR3 is 16 residues long. Germline assignment: CDR1 MGHDK and CDR2 SYGVNS. Trimming pared 6 bases from V and 1 base from J, leaving 18 bases between. CDR3 loop: CASSKAQGTENTEAFF. In nucleotides, the CDR3 is TGTGCCAGCAGCAAAGCACAGGGCACGGAGAACACTGAAGCTTTCTTT.

The V gene is TRBV4-1, the J gene TRBJ2-7; the D gene is possibly TRBD1 (7 bases). The germline V gene has CDR1 MGHRA and CDR2 YSYEKL. The V end was cut by 1 base, the J end by 2 bases, with 15 bases between. The CDR3 runs 16 residues. CDR3 amino acids: CASSQGVGGGAYEQYF. In DNA, the CDR3 is TGCGCCAGCAGCCAAGGTGTAGGAGGGGGCGCCTACGAGCAGTACTTC.

The rearrangement joins TRBV28 to TRBJ2-2; D assignment may be TRBD1 or TRBD2 (5 bases each). There are 13 residues in the CDR3. V was shortened by 7 bases and J by 7 bases, with 13 bases between the two germline ends. In germline, CDR1 is MDHEN, CDR2 SYDVKM. CDR3 sequence (DNA): TGTGCCAGCAAGGTGGGGGTTGGCGGGGAGCTGTTTTTT. Encoded protein: CASKVGVGGELFF.

The table lists this clone with a count of one. The chain recombines TRBV5-4 with TRBJ1-3, with D maybe TRBD1 (5 bases). Trimming stripped 3 bases from V and 7 bases from J, with 11 bases between. CDR1 is SGHNT, CDR2 YYREEE, per germline (reference sequence). This CDR3 comprises 13 residues. In DNA, the CDR3 is TGTGCCAGCAGCTGGGGCACGATGAACACCATATATTTT. This sequence encodes CASSWGTMNTIYF.

The rearrangement uses TRBV7-9 and TRBJ2-1; tentative D call: TRBD1 (5 bases). Per the germline V gene, CDR1 is SEHNR and CDR2 is FQNEAQ (reference sequence). V lost 10 bases and J lost 2, with 15 bases in between. The CDR3 has 14 amino acids. The DNA of the CDR3 is TGTGCCACTCTAGGGGCCAGAACCTACAATGAGCAGTTCTTC. Residues: CATLGARTYNEQFF.

The V call is TRBV27, the J call TRBJ2-5, with D perhaps being TRBD1 or TRBD2 (6 bases each). Germline CDR1 and CDR2: MNHEY and SMNVEV (reference sequence). There are 14 residues in the CDR3. Trimming took off 1 base at V and 5 bases at J, with 11 bases between the two ends. In DNA form, the CDR3 reads TGTGCCAGCAGTTTATTTGGAGGGGGGGAGACCCAGTACTTC. It translates to CASSLFGGGETQYF.

This clone was counted a few times. The rearrangement links TRBV5-8 to TRBJ2-3; TRBD2 is a possible D gene (6 bases). V lost 0 bases and J 2 bases, leaving 16 bases between the germline ends. CDR1 is SGHTS and CDR2 is YDEGEE in the germline V gene. The CDR3 consists of 17 residues. In DNA, the CDR3 is TGTGCCAGCAGCTTGGGCCCGGAGGGAATCGTCACAGATACGCAGTATTTT. As protein: CASSLGPEGIVTDTQYF.

The V and J genes are TRBV21-1 and TRBJ1-3; the tabulated D call, TRBD1, remains unverified against the DNA. TRBV21-1 is given as a pseudogene. CDR3 length: 16 amino acids. The chain's CDR3 is CASSNPTGGSGNTIYF. The DNA for the CDR3 is TGTGCCAGCAGCAACCCGACAGGGGGAAGTGGAAACACCATATATTTT.

The rearrangement joins TRBV10-2 to TRBJ2-1, with 12 nucleotides matching TRBD2. The CDR3 totals 17 residues. V shed 6 bases and J 4 bases; nucleotides not matched to a gene: 10. Per the germline V gene, CDR1 is WSHSY and CDR2 is SAAADI. The CDR3 spells CASRLLAGGWGYNEQFF. The CDR3 DNA reads TGCGCCAGCAGATTACTAGCGGGAGGCTGGGGTTACAATGAGCAGTTCTTC.

V and J are TRBV9 and TRBJ2-3; D remains ambiguous. Deletions cut 4 bases from V and 2 bases from J, with 8 bases between. This CDR3 has 13 residues. Germline V gene lookup returns CDR1 SGDLS and CDR2 YYNGEE. CDR3 sequence reads: CASSRHLTDTQYF. The DNA for the CDR3 is TGTGCCAGCAGCAGACACCTCACAGATACGCAGTATTTT.

The genes are TRBV7-6 and TRBJ2-7, with a weak D call TRBD2 (6 bases). The V end was cut by 0 bases, the J end by 5 bases, with 11 bases between. There are 14 residues in the CDR3. In germline, CDR1 is SGHVS, CDR2 FNYEAQ. CDR3 coding DNA: TGTGCCAGCAGCTTAGCGGGGGGTATCGACGAGCAGTACTTC. Amino acid sequence: CASSLAGGIDEQYF. Based on the CDR3 plus reference TRBV7-6 and TRBJ2-7, the full variable domain is GAGVSQSPRYKVTKRGQDVALRCDPISGHVSLYWYRQALGQGPEFLTYFNYEAQQDKSGLPNDRFSAERPEGSISTLTIQRTEQRDSAMYRCASSLAGGIDEQYFGPGTRLTVT.

The gene calls are TRBV29-1 and TRBJ2-2, with a possible D match to TRBD1 (6 bases). This CDR3 comprises 12 residues. Trimming took 6 bases from V and 6 from J, leaving 11 bases between them. The germline gives CDR1 SQVTM, CDR2 ANQGSEA. The CDR3: CSVQGYAGELFF. For the CDR3, the DNA is TGCAGCGTACAGGGTTACGCCGGGGAGCTGTTTTTT.

The chain recombines TRBV5-4 with TRBJ1-6; 10 positions match TRBD1. The CDR3 extends over 14 amino acids. Germline CDR1 reads SGHNT; CDR2 reads YYREEE (reference sequence). V trimming: 4 bases; J trimming: 8 bases; junction bases outside the gene matches: 3. CDR3 sequence (DNA): TGTGCCAGCAGCACCGGGACAGGGGATTCACCCCTCCACTTT. Amino acid sequence: CASSTGTGDSPLHF.

J is TRBJ1-4 and V is TRBV6-6; D gene ambiguous. CDR1 and CDR2 from the germline V gene are MNHNY and SVGAGI (reference sequence). This CDR3 spans 14 amino acids. V was trimmed by 2 bases and J by 7 bases, leaving 11 bases between them. The CDR3 DNA reads TGTGCCAGCAGTTACGGAGTGGGGAGTGAAAAACTGTTTTTT. Translated: CASSYGVGSEKLFF.

The rearrangement links TRBV27 to TRBJ2-7; the D is unclear. V was trimmed by 4 bases and J by 0 bases, leaving 10 bases between them. The CDR3 has 14 residues. The germline CDR1 and CDR2 sequences are MNHEY and SMNVEV (reference sequence). CDR3 protein: CASSYGSSSYEQYF. In nucleotides, the CDR3 is TGTGCCAGCAGTTATGGGTCGAGCTCCTACGAGCAGTACTTC.

V is TRBV11-2 and J is TRBJ1-1; no clear D. This CDR3 has 13 residues. V was trimmed by 4 bases and J by 8 bases, leaving 14 bases between them. CDR1 is SGHAT and CDR2 is FQNNGV in the germline V gene. The CDR3 reads CASSSAQRGEAFF. CDR3 DNA: TGTGCCAGCAGCTCCGCCCAGCGAGGAGAAGCTTTCTTT.

Details on this clone: The junction shows a germline mismatch at one end, possibly a read error. This chain links TRBV4-1 with TRBJ1-2; TRBD1 is a possible D gene (5 bases). CDR1 and CDR2 (germline): MGHRA, YSYEKL. The CDR3 covers 11 residues. CDR3 sequence (DNA): TGCGCCAGCAGCCAAGAGGGACCAGTTATCTTC. Translation gives CASSQEGPVIF.

The chain combines TRBV19 with TRBJ2-7, with D hard to call. The CDR3 loop spans 13 amino acids. CDR1 is LNHDA, CDR2 SQIVND, per germline (reference sequence). The V end was cut by 5 bases, the J end by 0 bases, with 8 bases between. The CDR3 nucleotides are TGTGCCAGTAGTGAGGACGGCTCCTACGAGCAGTACTTC. Translation gives CASSEDGSYEQYF.

The V gene is TRBV4-1, the J gene TRBJ2-7; 10 nucleotides match TRBD2. Germline assignment: CDR1 MGHRA and CDR2 YSYEKL. The V gene end was trimmed by 2 bases and the J gene end by 2 bases; junction bases not matched to a gene: 6. The CDR3 has 16 residues. CDR3 in DNA: TGCGCCAGCAGCCAAACGTCAGCGGGAGGGACCTACGAGCAGTACTTC. Amino acids: CASSQTSAGGTYEQYF.